The rows below give T cell receptor beta chains drawn from one sample of a study of cytomegalovirus exposure and HLA in healthy donors. TCRdb's copy holds only in-frame clones and misses some; the assay was immunoSEQ multiplex PCR. The sample data list roughly 88,000 clones. Sequences were obtained from PBMCs. Receptors originate from a man aged 50-60 years in good health and CMV-seropositive. Both conserved end residues are part of each CDR3. A D gene is named only where the DNA matches it firmly.

j_call: TRBJ1-4; v_call: TRBV30; d_call: TRBD1; cdr3_aa: CAWSRTGGKEKLFF; cdr3_nt: TGTGCCTGGAGTCGAACAGGGGGCAAAGAAAAACTGTTTTTT
j_call: TRBJ2-5; v_call: TRBV30; d_call: .; cdr3_aa: CAWGDRPQETQYF; cdr3_nt: TGTGCCTGGGGAGACCGACCACAAGAGACCCAGTACTTC
j_call: TRBJ1-6; v_call: TRBV30; d_call: .; cdr3_aa: CAWSWGGYNSPLHF; cdr3_nt: TGTGCCTGGAGTTGGGGCGGTTATAATTCACCCCTCCACTTT
j_call: TRBJ2-3; v_call: TRBV4-2; d_call: .; cdr3_aa: CASSQDTAGPTDTQYF; cdr3_nt: TGTGCCAGCAGCCAAGATACAGCGGGTCCCACAGATACGCAGTATTTT
j_call: TRBJ2-7; v_call: TRBV9; d_call: TRBD2; cdr3_aa: CASSATPSGFSSYEQYF; cdr3_nt: TGTGCCAGCAGCGCGACCCCTAGCGGGTTTAGCTCCTACGAGCAGTACTTC
j_call: TRBJ2-3; v_call: TRBV19; d_call: .; cdr3_aa: CASSMGGTDTQYF; cdr3_nt: TGTGCCAGTAGTATGGGAGGTACAGATACGCAGTATTTT
j_call: TRBJ1-1; v_call: TRBV19; d_call: TRBD1; cdr3_aa: CASSMNRGHVNTEAFF; cdr3_nt: TGTGCCAGTAGTATGAACAGGGGGCACGTGAACACTGAAGCTTTCTTT
j_call: TRBJ1-1; v_call: TRBV6-5; d_call: .; cdr3_aa: CASSYSGRDTEAFF; cdr3_nt: TGTGCCAGCAGTTACTCCGGGAGGGACACTGAAGCTTTCTTT
j_call: TRBJ1-2; v_call: TRBV2; d_call: TRBD1; cdr3_aa: CASNRDRGLPYGYTF; cdr3_nt: TGTGCCAGCAATCGTGACAGGGGGTTACCCTATGGCTACACCTTC
j_call: TRBJ1-5; v_call: TRBV18; d_call: TRBD1; cdr3_aa: CASSPLKGDRDQPQHF; cdr3_nt: TGTGCCAGCTCACCACTCAAAGGGGACAGAGATCAGCCCCAGCATTTT
j_call: TRBJ1-2; v_call: TRBV4-2; d_call: TRBD1; cdr3_aa: CASSIGQDNYGYTF; cdr3_nt: TGTGCCAGCAGCATCGGACAGGATAACTATGGCTACACCTTC
j_call: TRBJ1-5; v_call: TRBV4-3; d_call: TRBD1; cdr3_aa: CASSQQTGTGGRNQPQHF; cdr3_nt: TGCGCCAGCAGCCAGCAGACAGGGACAGGGGGCAGAAATCAGCCCCAGCATTTT
j_call: TRBJ1-5; v_call: TRBV7-6; d_call: TRBD1; cdr3_aa: CASTPGTGGRYSNQPQHF; cdr3_nt: TGTGCCAGCACCCCTGGGACAGGGGGCCGTTATAGCAATCAGCCCCAGCATTTT
j_call: TRBJ1-5; v_call: TRBV6-1; d_call: .; cdr3_aa: CASTRLYSNQPQHF; cdr3_nt: TGTGCCAGCACCAGACTTTATAGCAATCAGCCCCAGCATTTT
j_call: TRBJ2-3; v_call: TRBV4-3; d_call: TRBD2; cdr3_aa: CASSQGTSGRRDTQYF; cdr3_nt: TGCGCCAGCAGCCAGGGGACTAGCGGGAGGAGAGATACGCAGTATTTT
j_call: TRBJ2-2; v_call: TRBV11-2; d_call: .; cdr3_aa: CASSLARTVTGELFF; cdr3_nt: TGTGCCAGCAGCTTAGCACGGACAGTCACCGGGGAGCTGTTTTTT
j_call: TRBJ2-2; v_call: TRBV29-1; d_call: TRBD2; cdr3_aa: CSVRSGRVNTGELFF; cdr3_nt: TGCAGCGTACGTAGCGGGAGAGTGAACACCGGGGAGCTGTTTTTT
j_call: TRBJ2-2; v_call: TRBV7-9; d_call: TRBD2; cdr3_aa: CASSFMTSGYGELFF; cdr3_nt: TGTGCCAGCAGCTTTATGACTAGCGGCTACGGGGAGCTGTTTTTT
j_call: TRBJ1-2; v_call: TRBV6-5; d_call: .; cdr3_aa: CASSYLTGQSDGYTF; cdr3_nt: TGTGCCAGCAGTTACCTCACCGGACAGAGTGATGGCTACACCTTC
j_call: TRBJ2-3; v_call: TRBV5-1; d_call: TRBD2; cdr3_aa: CASSLSGRHTDTQYF; cdr3_nt: TGCGCCAGCAGCTTAAGCGGGAGACACACAGATACGCAGTATTTT
j_call: TRBJ1-2; v_call: TRBV4-1; d_call: TRBD1; cdr3_aa: CASSQDGDRFYGYTF; cdr3_nt: TGCGCCAGCAGCCAAGATGGGGACAGGTTCTATGGCTACACCTTC
j_call: TRBJ2-2; v_call: TRBV15; d_call: .; cdr3_aa: CATSRRDTGELFF; cdr3_nt: TGTGCCACCAGCAGGCGAGACACCGGGGAGCTGTTTTTT
j_call: TRBJ1-2; v_call: TRBV11-2; d_call: .; cdr3_aa: CASSLFNSRSGYTF; cdr3_nt: TGTGCCAGCAGCTTATTCAACAGTAGAAGCGGCTACACCTTC
j_call: TRBJ1-5; v_call: TRBV2; d_call: TRBD1; cdr3_aa: CASSYDRGNQPQHF; cdr3_nt: TGTGCCAGCAGTTACGACAGGGGCAATCAGCCCCAGCATTTT
j_call: TRBJ2-1; v_call: TRBV7-9; d_call: TRBD2; cdr3_aa: CASSLRSGSGYNEQFF; cdr3_nt: TGTGCCAGCAGCTTACGTAGCGGGAGTGGGTACAATGAGCAGTTCTTC
j_call: TRBJ1-5; v_call: TRBV28; d_call: .; cdr3_aa: CASRAGGSNQPQHF; cdr3_nt: TGTGCCAGCAGGGCGGGGGGTAGCAATCAGCCCCAGCATTTT
j_call: TRBJ2-2; v_call: TRBV7-2; d_call: .; cdr3_aa: CASSEYAFANTGELFF; cdr3_nt: TGTGCCAGCAGCGAGTACGCGTTCGCGAACACCGGGGAGCTGTTTTTT
j_call: TRBJ2-3; v_call: TRBV9; d_call: TRBD2; cdr3_aa: CASSVVGRGGDTQYF; cdr3_nt: TGTGCCAGCAGCGTAGTCGGGAGGGGAGGAGATACGCAGTATTTT
j_call: TRBJ2-7; v_call: TRBV5-5; d_call: TRBD2; cdr3_aa: CASSLREAYEQYF; cdr3_nt: TGTGCCAGCAGCTTACGGGAGGCCTACGAGCAGTACTTC
j_call: TRBJ2-7; v_call: TRBV9; d_call: TRBD1; cdr3_aa: CASSVVGTATYEQYF; cdr3_nt: TGTGCCAGCAGCGTAGTGGGGACAGCCACCTACGAGCAGTACTTC
j_call: TRBJ1-5; v_call: TRBV9; d_call: .; cdr3_aa: CASSVSAQGNQPQHF; cdr3_nt: TGTGCCAGCAGCGTCTCGGCCCAGGGAAATCAGCCCCAGCATTTT
j_call: TRBJ2-2; v_call: TRBV7-9; d_call: .; cdr3_aa: CASLGSTGELFF; cdr3_nt: TGTGCCAGCCTGGGCAGCACCGGGGAGCTGTTTTTT
j_call: TRBJ1-1; v_call: TRBV5-4; d_call: TRBD1; cdr3_aa: CASSLGGQGATEAFF; cdr3_nt: TGTGCCAGCAGCTTGGGGGGACAGGGGGCTACTGAAGCTTTCTTT
j_call: TRBJ1-1; v_call: TRBV30; d_call: .; cdr3_aa: CAGRWSEVNTEAFF; cdr3_nt: TGTGCCGGGAGATGGAGTGAGGTGAACACTGAAGCTTTCTTT